This T cell receptor beta chain is from a study of CD4 T cells in lung cancer (dated by TCRdb to about 2019). About the full investigation: In the study, blood T cells of NSCLC patients were screened for responses to candidate mutation-encoded neoepitopes, and neoantigen-specific CD4+ T-cell clones and TCRs were isolated. A handful of patients undergoing curative-intent resections for stage I-III non-small cell lung cancer provided the tumor and non-adjacent lung tissue. The frequency of neoantigen-specific clonotypes in tumor resections, non-adjacent lung and cultured T-cell products was followed using TCRB deep sequencing. Treatments the patients had received before donating blood included platinum chemotherapy, and some of the patients were given nivolumab or pembrolizumab. Aged 60 to 69 when blood was donated, the resected patients, most of whom were former smokers, had either lung adenocarcinoma or squamous cell carcinoma. The research as a whole found: Some responses derived from blood might reflect in vitro priming of naive T cells or cross-reactivity instead of memory responses to the cancer.

Remarks on this clone: Its antigen is unknown. Base qualities are not at hand, and no much larger clone is one base apart.

Non-adjacent lung tissue was taken as far as possible from the malignant lesion, at least 3 cm away, from the same resection. From a lookup of the germline V gene, CDR1 and CDR2 are MGHRA and YSYEKL. V sheds 0 bases and J sheds 2 bases, leaving 8 bases between their ends. Measured from the cysteine to the phenylalanine, the CDR3 is 15 residues long. Left in the record is the CDR3 DNA by itself, 45 bases read in frame from the first base. The library was obtained by the immunoSEQ multiplex PCR assay. Qiagen DNeasy or QIAamp micro DNA kits were used to isolate DNA, and the Adaptive Biotechnology human TCRB sequencing kit was used to sequence TCRB. An Illumina MiSeq was used to sequence the TCRB libraries. On the authors' methods: TCRB sequence data were analyzed with the kit provider's software, and tumor enrichment of clonotype templates was tested with Fisher's exact test. This is the immuneACCESS table as TCRdb keeps it, with only in-frame sequences that have V and J called. A part of the clones is gone; compared with another copy, unresolved V genes explain less than half, and the rest is unexplained. Clonal size and the V and J genes are those of that table, whereas D and trimming came from the DNA. The sample profile shows about 10,000 clones; approximately 66% of them were found once. Clones ranked in the top ten supply 15% of the sample.

The chain employs TRBV4-1 and TRBJ1-3; TRBD1 could be the D gene, as 6 bases match. The sequenced material came from normal lung tissue taken away from the tumor. This clonotype was sampled from a man between 60 and 75 years old with non-small cell lung cancer. Here is the DNA: TGCGCCAGCAGCCAAGACTCAGGGGCTGGAAACACCATATATTTT. Its amino acids are CASSQDSGAGNTIYF.